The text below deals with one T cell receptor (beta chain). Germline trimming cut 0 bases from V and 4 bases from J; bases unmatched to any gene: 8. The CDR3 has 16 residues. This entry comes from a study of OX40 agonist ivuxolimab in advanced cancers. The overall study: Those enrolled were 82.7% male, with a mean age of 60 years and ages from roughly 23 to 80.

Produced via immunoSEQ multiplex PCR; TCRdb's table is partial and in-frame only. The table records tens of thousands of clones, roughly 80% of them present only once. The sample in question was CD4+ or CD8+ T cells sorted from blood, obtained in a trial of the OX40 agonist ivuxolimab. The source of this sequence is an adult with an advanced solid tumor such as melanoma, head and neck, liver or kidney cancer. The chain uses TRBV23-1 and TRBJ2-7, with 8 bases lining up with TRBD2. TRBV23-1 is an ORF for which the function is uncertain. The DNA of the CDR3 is TGCGCCAGCAGTCAATCGGGTAGCGGGGTAGAGTACGAGCAGTACTTC. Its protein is CASSQSGSGVEYEQYF.